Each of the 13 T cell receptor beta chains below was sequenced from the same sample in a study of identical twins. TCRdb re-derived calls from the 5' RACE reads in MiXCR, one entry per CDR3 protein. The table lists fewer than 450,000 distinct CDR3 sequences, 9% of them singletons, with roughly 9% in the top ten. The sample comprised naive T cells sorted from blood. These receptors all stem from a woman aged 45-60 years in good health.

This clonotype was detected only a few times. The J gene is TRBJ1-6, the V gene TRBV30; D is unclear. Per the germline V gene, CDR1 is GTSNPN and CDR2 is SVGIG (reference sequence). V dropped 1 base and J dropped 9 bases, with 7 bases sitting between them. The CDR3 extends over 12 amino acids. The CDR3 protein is CAWSGWGSPLHF. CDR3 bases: TGTGCCTGGAGTGGCTGGGGTTCACCCCTCCACTTT.

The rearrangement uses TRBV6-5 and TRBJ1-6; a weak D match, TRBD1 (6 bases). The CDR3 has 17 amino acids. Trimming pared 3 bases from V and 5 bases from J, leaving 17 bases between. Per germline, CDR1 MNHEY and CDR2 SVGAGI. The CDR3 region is CASSYGGGPWDNSPLHF. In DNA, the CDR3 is TGTGCCAGCAGTTATGGAGGGGGTCCATGGGATAATTCACCCCTCCACTTT.

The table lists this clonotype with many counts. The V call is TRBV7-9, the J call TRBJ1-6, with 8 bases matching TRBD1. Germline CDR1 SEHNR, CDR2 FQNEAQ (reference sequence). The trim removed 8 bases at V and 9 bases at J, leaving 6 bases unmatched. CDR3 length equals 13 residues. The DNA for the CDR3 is TGTGCCAGCCGGACAGGGTACTCTTCACCCCTCCACTTT. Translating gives CASRTGYSSPLHF.

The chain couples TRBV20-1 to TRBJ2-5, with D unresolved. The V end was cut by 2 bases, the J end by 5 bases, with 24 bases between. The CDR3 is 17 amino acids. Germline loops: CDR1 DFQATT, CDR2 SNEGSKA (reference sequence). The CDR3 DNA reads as TGCAGTGCTAGACACGGAGCCGGCGAAAGGGTTATCGAGACCCAGTACTTC. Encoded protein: CSARHGAGERVIETQYF.

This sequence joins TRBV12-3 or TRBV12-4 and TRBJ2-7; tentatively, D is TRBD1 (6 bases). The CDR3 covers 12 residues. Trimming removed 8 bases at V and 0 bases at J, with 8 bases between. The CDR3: CASQGGSYEQYF. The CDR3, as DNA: TGTGCCAGCCAAGGGGGCTCCTACGAGCAGTACTTC.

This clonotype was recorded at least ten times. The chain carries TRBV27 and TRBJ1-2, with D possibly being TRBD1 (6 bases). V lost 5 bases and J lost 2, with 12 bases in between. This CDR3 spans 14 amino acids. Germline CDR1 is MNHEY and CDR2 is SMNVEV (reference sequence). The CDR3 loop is CASSDGTPNYGYTF. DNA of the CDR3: TGTGCCAGCAGTGACGGGACACCCAACTATGGCTACACCTTC.

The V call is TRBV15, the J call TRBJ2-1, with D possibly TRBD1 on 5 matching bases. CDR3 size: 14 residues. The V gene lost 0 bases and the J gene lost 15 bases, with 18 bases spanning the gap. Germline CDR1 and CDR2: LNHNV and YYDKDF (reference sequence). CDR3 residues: CATSRDLLETGGFF. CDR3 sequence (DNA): TGTGCCACCAGCAGAGATCTCTTGGAAACAGGCGGGTTCTTC.

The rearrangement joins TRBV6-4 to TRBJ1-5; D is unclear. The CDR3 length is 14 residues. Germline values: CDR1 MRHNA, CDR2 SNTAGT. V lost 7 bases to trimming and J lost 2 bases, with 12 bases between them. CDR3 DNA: TGTGCCAGCACCTTAGACATTCGCAATCAGCCCCAGCATTTT. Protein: CASTLDIRNQPQHF.

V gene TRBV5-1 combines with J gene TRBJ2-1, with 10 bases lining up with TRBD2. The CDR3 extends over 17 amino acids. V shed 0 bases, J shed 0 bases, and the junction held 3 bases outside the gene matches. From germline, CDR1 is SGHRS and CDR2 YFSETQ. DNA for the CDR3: TGCGCCAGCAGCTTGGATAGCGGGAGGCCCTCCTACAATGAGCAGTTCTTC. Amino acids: CASSLDSGRPSYNEQFF.

CDR3 sequence reads: CASSRITGANYGYTF. The CDR3 DNA follows: TGTGCCAGCAGTCGGATAACAGGGGCTAACTATGGCTACACCTTC. V usage is TRBV11-2 and J usage is TRBJ1-2; 7 bases agree with TRBD1. The CDR3 consists of 15 residues. The germline V gene encodes CDR1 SGHAT and CDR2 FQNNGV. Trimming removed 6 bases from V and 0 bases from J; junction bases left unmatched: 7.

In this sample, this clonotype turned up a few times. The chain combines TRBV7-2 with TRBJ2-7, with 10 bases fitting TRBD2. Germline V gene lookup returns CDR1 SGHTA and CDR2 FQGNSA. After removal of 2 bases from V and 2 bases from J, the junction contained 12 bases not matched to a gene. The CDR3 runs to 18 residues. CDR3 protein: CASSLFPAGGPSPYEQYF. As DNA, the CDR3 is TGTGCCAGCAGCTTATTCCCAGCGGGAGGGCCATCCCCCTACGAGCAGTACTTC.

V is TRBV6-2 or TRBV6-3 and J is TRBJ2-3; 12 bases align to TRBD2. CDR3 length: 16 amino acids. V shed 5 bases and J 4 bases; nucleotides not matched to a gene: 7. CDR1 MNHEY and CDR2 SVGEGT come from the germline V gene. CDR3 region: CASSNARLAGADTQYF. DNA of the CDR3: TGTGCCAGCAGTAACGCTAGACTAGCGGGAGCAGATACGCAGTATTTT.

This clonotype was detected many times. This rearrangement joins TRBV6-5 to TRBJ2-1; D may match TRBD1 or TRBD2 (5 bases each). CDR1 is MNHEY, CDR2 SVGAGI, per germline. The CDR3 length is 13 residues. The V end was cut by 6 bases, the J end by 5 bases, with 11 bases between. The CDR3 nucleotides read TGTGCCAGCAGACCCGGGACCCACAATGAGCAGTTCTTC. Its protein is CASRPGTHNEQFF.